These 20 T cell receptor beta chains were sequenced from one sample in a study of T cell repertoires in ileal Crohn's disease. Clones were sequenced by immunoSEQ multiplex PCR, and TCRdb holds only the in-frame ones, with some missing. The table lists about 9,600 clones, 76% of them singletons. The sequencing input was ileal tissue. These receptors were taken from an adult with Crohn's disease.

The chain uses TRBV2 and TRBJ2-1, with 11 bases aligning to TRBD2. V was pared by 5 bases and J by 4 bases, with 4 bases of the junction left unmatched. Germline lookup yields CDR1 SNHLY and CDR2 FYNNEI. The CDR3 contains 15 residues. The CDR3 nucleotides read TGTGCCAGCAGTTTCGGGACTAGCGGTTACAATGAGCAGTTCTTC. As protein: CASSFGTSGYNEQFF.

This clone occurred once. The CDR3, as DNA: TGTGCCAGCAGCTTAACAGGGGGAGGGCCGTACGAGCAGTACTTC. Translation: CASSLTGGGPYEQYF. This chain uses TRBV7-9 with TRBJ2-7, with a tentative D call TRBD1 (8 bases). The CDR3 contains 15 residues. CDR1 and CDR2 (germline): SEHNR, FQNEAQ (reference sequence). V dropped 2 bases and J dropped 4 bases, with 15 bases sitting between them. Full variable domain (outside the CDR3, taken from reference TRBV7-9 and TRBJ2-7): DTGVSQNPRHKITKRGQNVTFRCDPISEHNRLYWYRQTLGQGPEFLTYFQNEAQLEKSRLLSDRFSAERPKGSFSTLEIQRTEQGDSAMYLCASSLTGGGPYEQYFGPGTRLTVT.

This rearrangement joins TRBV13 to TRBJ2-2; no definite D call. The V gene's germline CDR1 is PRHDT and CDR2 FYEKMQ (reference sequence). This CDR3 region has 12 residues. V was trimmed by 5 bases and J by 5 bases, leaving 6 bases between them. The DNA of the CDR3 is TGTGCCAGCAGCACTATTACCGGGGAGCTGTTTTTT. Translating gives CASSTITGELFF.

The CDR3 loop is CASSPGLAASRQQYF. In DNA, the CDR3 is TGTGCCAGCAGCCCGGGGCTAGCGGCCTCTAGGCAGCAGTACTTC. The chain carries TRBV7-9 and TRBJ2-7; 7 bases match TRBD2. Germline V CDR1 and CDR2: SEHNR, FQNEAQ (reference sequence). The CDR3 loop spans 15 amino acids. The V and J ends lost 5 bases and 8 bases, in that order; junction bases with no gene match: 15. The variable domain in full, with the rest retrieved from reference TRBV7-9 and TRBJ2-7, is DTGVSQNPRHKITKRGQNVTFRCDPISEHNRLYWYRQTLGQGPEFLTYFQNEAQLEKSRLLSDRFSAERPKGSFSTLEIQRTEQGDSAMYLCASSPGLAASRQQYFGPGTRLTVT.

The rearrangement uses TRBV6-5 and TRBJ2-2, with 9 bases matching TRBD1. Trimming took 2 bases from V and 7 from J; bases not matched to a gene: 2. The length of the CDR3 is 14 residues. CDR1 is MNHEY, CDR2 SVGAGI, per germline. The CDR3 DNA is TGTGCCAGCAGTTACCGGACAGGGGTCGGGGAGCTGTTTTTT. Amino acids: CASSYRTGVGELFF.

The rearrangement joins TRBV7-2 to TRBJ2-1; TRBD1 agrees at 10 bases. J was trimmed by 4 bases and V by 5 bases; bases with no gene match: 2. This CDR3 contains 14 residues. Germline V gene sequence: CDR1 SGHTA, CDR2 FQGNSA. The CDR3 region has the DNA TGTGCCAGCAGCCGGGACAGGGGTTACAATGAGCAGTTCTTC. This sequence encodes CASSRDRGYNEQFF.

V gene TRBV19 combines with J gene TRBJ1-1; D may be TRBD1 (5 bases). Trimming took off 6 bases at V and 5 bases at J, with 13 bases between the two ends. Germline assignment: CDR1 LNHDA and CDR2 SQIVND (reference sequence). The CDR3 is 13 amino acids. The CDR3 bases are TGTGCCAGTAGCCAGGGAAGTGGGACTGAAGCTTTCTTT. It translates to CASSQGSGTEAFF.

The rearrangement links TRBV4-1 to TRBJ1-5, with D tentatively TRBD1 (5 bases). Trimming took 4 bases from V and 5 from J, leaving 12 bases between them. Germline lookup yields CDR1 MGHRA and CDR2 YSYEKL. This CDR3 has 14 residues. CDR3 amino acids: CASSPREGDQPQHF. CDR3 nucleotide sequence: TGCGCCAGCAGCCCAAGAGAAGGGGATCAGCCCCAGCATTTT.

This rearrangement joins TRBV29-1 to TRBJ2-1; D possibly corresponds to TRBD1 (7 bases). Germline V gives CDR1 SQVTM, CDR2 ANQGSEA. Trimming cost V 7 bases and J 0 bases, with 16 bases left between them. This CDR3 spans 15 amino acids. CDR3 coding DNA: TGCAGCGCCCCTCAGGGGGGAAGCTCCTACAATGAGCAGTTCTTC. This codes for CSAPQGGSSYNEQFF.

V is TRBV28 and J is TRBJ2-2; D may be TRBD1 (6 bases). V lost 3 bases to trimming and J lost 5 bases, with 16 bases between them. This CDR3 has 16 amino acids. Germline V gives CDR1 MDHEN, CDR2 SYDVKM. The CDR3 DNA follows: TGTGCCAGCAGTTTGGGGGACACCTTCTCGACCGGGGAGCTGTTTTTT. Amino acids: CASSLGDTFSTGELFF.

This sequence joins TRBV4-2 and TRBJ1-5, with 7 bases aligning to TRBD1. CDR1 and CDR2 (germline): LGHNA, YNFKEQ. Trimming removed 1 base from V and 1 base from J; junction bases left unmatched: 7. This CDR3 contains 17 residues. CDR3 region: CASSQAKEGASNQPQHF. The CDR3 DNA follows: TGTGCCAGCAGCCAAGCTAAAGAGGGGGCGAGCAATCAGCCCCAGCATTTT.

The chain links TRBV6-6 to TRBJ2-3, with D tentatively TRBD2 (5 bases). Trimming removed 2 bases at V and 2 bases at J, with 8 bases between. From germline, CDR1 is MNHNY and CDR2 SVGAGI (reference sequence). CDR3 length: 14 residues. The CDR3, as DNA: TGTGCCAGCAGTTACCGGGGATACACAGATACGCAGTATTTT. It translates to CASSYRGYTDTQYF.

The rearrangement links TRBV30 to TRBJ2-3, with D maybe TRBD2 (6 bases). This CDR3 region has 16 residues. CDR1 and CDR2 from the germline V gene are GTSNPN and SVGIG (reference sequence). V lost 6 bases, J lost 0 bases, and 19 bases lay in between. CDR3 coding DNA: TGTGCCTGTTTAGATTACGGGGGATCTAGCACAGATACGCAGTATTTT. Protein product: CACLDYGGSSTDTQYF. The full variable domain, in which reference TRBV30 and TRBJ2-3 provide the parts outside the CDR3, is SQTIHQWPATLVQPVGSPLSLECTVEGTSNPNLYWYRQAAGRGLQLLFYSVGIGQISSEVPQNLSASRPQDRQFILSSKKLLLSDSGFYLCACLDYGGSSTDTQYFGPGTRLTVL.

The chain has TRBV15 and TRBJ2-1, with 10 bases lining up with TRBD1. The length of the CDR3 is 14 residues. Germline CDR1 reads LNHNV; CDR2 reads YYDKDF (reference sequence). J gave up 6 bases and V 3 bases, and 2 bases lay outside the gene matches. CDR3 sequence reads: CATSRWDRGNEQFF. CDR3 DNA: TGTGCCACCAGCAGGTGGGACAGGGGCAATGAGCAGTTCTTC.

This clone came up a few times. The rearrangement uses TRBV5-1 and TRBJ2-2, with TRBD2 matching 9 bases. From germline, CDR1 is SGHRS and CDR2 YFSETQ. With V trimmed by 0 bases and J by 6 bases, 6 bases remained unmatched. The CDR3 covers 16 residues. In DNA, the CDR3 is TGCGCCAGCAGCTTGGAGCGCGGGAGGGCTGCCGGGGAGCTGTTTTTT. The encoded protein is CASSLERGRAAGELFF.

The chain couples TRBV7-6 to TRBJ2-7, with 7 bases identical to TRBD1. The V gene's germline CDR1 is SGHVS and CDR2 FNYEAQ. The CDR3 has 14 amino acids. Trimming cost V 5 bases and J 6 bases; bases outside gene matches: 10. CDR3 sequence: CASSPRDSNPEQYF. The CDR3 DNA sequence: TGTGCCAGCAGCCCCCGGGACAGTAACCCCGAGCAGTACTTC.

J is TRBJ1-6 and V is TRBV18; D is unresolved. This CDR3 contains 13 residues. Per the germline V gene, CDR1 is KGHSH and CDR2 is LQKENI. The germline V and J ends were trimmed by 3 bases and 9 bases, with 9 bases remaining between them. The CDR3 spells CASSPEGGSPLHF. The CDR3 DNA reads as TGTGCCAGCTCACCCGAGGGTGGTTCACCCCTCCACTTT. Looking up the rest from reference TRBV18 and TRBJ1-6 gives the full variable domain: NAGVMQNPRHLVRRRGQEARLRCSPMKGHSHVYWYRQLPEEGLKFMVYLQKENIIDESGMPKERFSAEFPKEGPSILRIQQVVRGDSAAYFCASSPEGGSPLHFGNGTRLTVT.

The genes are TRBV2 and TRBJ1-1; the D gene is possibly TRBD1 (6 bases). The germline V gene encodes CDR1 SNHLY and CDR2 FYNNEI. This CDR3 is built from 15 residues. V dropped 7 bases and J dropped 5 bases, with 20 bases sitting between them. DNA of the CDR3: TGTGCCAGCACCAAGAGTAGACAGGCCGAGACTGAAGCTTTCTTT. Translated: CASTKSRQAETEAFF. The variable domain in full, with the rest retrieved from reference TRBV2 and TRBJ1-1, is EPEVTQTPSHQVTQMGQEVILRCVPISNHLYFYWYRQILGQKVEFLVSFYNNEISEKSEIFDDQFSVERPDGSNFTLKIRSTKLEDSAMYFCASTKSRQAETEAFFGQGTRLTVV.

V gene TRBV5-1 combines with J gene TRBJ2-7; D gene uncertain. Germline V gives CDR1 SGHRS, CDR2 YFSETQ. Trimming took 0 bases from V and 3 from J, leaving 7 bases between them. The length of the CDR3 is 13 residues. CDR3 sequence: CASSLGLDYEQYF. DNA of the CDR3: TGCGCCAGCAGCTTGGGGTTAGACTACGAGCAGTACTTC.

The genes are TRBV4-2 and TRBJ2-2; 11 bases fit TRBD2. Germline CDR1 and CDR2: LGHNA and YNFKEQ. The CDR3 is 17 residues long. V trimming: 0 bases; J trimming: 13 bases; junction bases outside the gene matches: 13. DNA of the CDR3: TGTGCCAGCAGCCAAGAGACTTTAGCGGGAGGGCCGCGAGGGCTGTTTTTT. This translates into CASSQETLAGGPRGLFF.